Listed below are T cell receptor beta chains from one sample, sequenced in a study of control samples from healthy donors and cancer patients. The repertoire was sequenced with immunoSEQ multiplex PCR; TCRdb's copy has only in-frame clones and lacks some. The top ten hold around 12% of the sample, which has 150,000 to 200,000 clones, about 90% seen once. Input material: blood. The receptors come from a man aged 30-40 years in good health. Each CDR3 is given with its conserved first and last residue. The D gene is left open where the match is weak. Some rows mark clone size as missing; the rest say once, few, many or name a class of expanded clone.

>TRBD2|TRBV10-3|.|TRBJ2-7
TGTGCCATCAGTGGAACGGGACTAGCGGGAGATGCCTACGAGCAGTACTTC
CAISGTGLAGDAYEQYF
>.|TRBV5-4|.|TRBJ1-1
TGTGCCAGCAGCTTGCCATCTAAGACAGGTAACACTGAAGCTTTCTTT
CASSLPSKTGNTEAFF
>.|TRBV5-1|.|TRBJ1-4
TGCGCCAGCAGCAGATCAGGGGAAACTAATGAAAAACTGTTTTTT
CASSRSGETNEKLFF
>.|TRBV19|.|TRBJ1-1
TGTGCCAGTAGTATTATTTCGGCCACTGAAGCTTTCTTT
CASSIISATEAFF
>.|TRBV5-1|.|TRBJ2-7
TGCGCCAGCACCGAGACGGACGTCAGGGGAGAGCAGTACTTC
CASTETDVRGEQYF
>.|TRBV19|.|TRBJ2-1
TGTGCCAGTAGCCGATATGGAGGGAACAATGAGCAGTTCTTC
CASSRYGGNNEQFF
>TRBD1|TRBV18|.|TRBJ1-1
TGTGCCAGCTCACAGCAGCGACAGGGGAGCACTGAAGCTTTCTTT
CASSQQRQGSTEAFF
>.|TRBV19|.|TRBJ1-5
TGTGCCAGTAAATATGAGGGTCAGCCCCAGCATTTT
CASKYEGQPQHF
>.|TRBV5-6|.|TRBJ1-1
TGTGCCAGCAGCTTGGCTTGGGGGACGGAGGGAGCTTTCTTT
CASSLAWGTEGAFF
>TRBD1|TRBV11-1|.|TRBJ2-5
TGTGCCAGCAGCCAACACGGACAGGTTCAAGAGACCCAGTACTTC
CASSQHGQVQETQYF
>.|TRBV2|.|TRBJ1-1
TGTGCCAGCAGTGAAGCGTGGGCAGGGGAAACTGAAGCTTTCTTT
CASSEAWAGETEAFF
>TRBD1|TRBV5-4|.|TRBJ1-6
TGTGCCAGCAGCCCGGACAGGGGGCGAGGTTCACCCCTCCACTTT
CASSPDRGRGSPLHF
>TRBD1|TRBV3-1/TRBV3-2|.|TRBJ1-2
TGTGCCAGCAGTCGGACAGGGTATGGCTATGGCTACACCTTC
CASSRTGYGYGYTF
>TRBD1|TRBV2|.|TRBJ2-7
TGTGCCAGCCGACAGGGGATTAGGGTCTACGAGCAGTACTTC
CASRQGIRVYEQYF
>.|TRBV5-4|.|TRBJ2-2
TGTGCCAGCAGCCGCCCTCCGTCGGGGGCCGGGGAGCTGTTTTTT
CASSRPPSGAGELFF
>TRBD1|TRBV27|.|TRBJ2-2
TGTGCCAGCAAGCCGCGGACAGGGACTAACACCGGGGAGCTGTTTTTT
CASKPRTGTNTGELFF
>TRBD2|TRBV7-9|.|TRBJ2-7
TGTGCCAGCAGCCTACGTTCGACTAGCGACGAGCAGTACTTC
CASSLRSTSDEQYF
>.|TRBV20-1|.|TRBJ1-6
TGCAGTGCTAGACAGAATTCACCCCTCCACTTT
CSARQNSPLHF
>.|TRBV7-8|.|TRBJ2-2
TGTGCCAGCAGCCTTAGGGGGGTAAACACCGGGGAGCTGTTTTTT
CASSLRGVNTGELFF
>.|TRBV3-1/TRBV3-2|.|TRBJ2-5
TGTGCCAGCAGCCACGGGACCCAGTACTTC
CASSHGTQYF
>.|TRBV7-9|.|TRBJ2-5
TGTGCCAGCAGCTTAGGAGGTGGAGAGACCCAGTACTTC
CASSLGGGETQYF
>.|TRBV27|.|TRBJ2-7
TGTGCCAGCAGTTTTGCGGGGAGCTCCTACGAGCAGTACTTC
CASSFAGSSYEQYF
>.|TRBV7-2|.|TRBJ1-4
TGTGCCAGCAGCTTAGCCACTGGGATTCGAGAAAAACTGTTTTTT
CASSLATGIREKLFF
>.|TRBV5-1|.|TRBJ1-1
TGCGCCAGCAGCTTTAGCGGCAAGAACACTGAAGCTTTCTTT
CASSFSGKNTEAFF
>TRBD1|TRBV30|once|TRBJ1-2
TGTGCCTGGAGTGTACAGGGGCTGTCCTATGGCTACACCTTC
CAWSVQGLSYGYTF
>.|TRBV28|.|TRBJ1-5
TGTGCCGGTAGTACAGGGAGGGCTTTTCAGCCCCAGCATTTT
CAGSTGRAFQPQHF
>.|TRBV10-3|.|TRBJ1-1
TGTGCCATCAGTGAGGTGAACACAGGGTGGATGAACACTGAAGCTTTCTTT
CAISEVNTGWMNTEAFF